A selection of T cell receptor beta chains follows, all from one sample in a study of blood T cell repertoires in COVID-19. Repertoires were generated with immunoSEQ multiplex PCR, while TCRdb's copy carries only in-frame clones and drops some. This table holds some 100,000 clones, 87% found once. Sequenced input: peripheral blood. The receptors originated from a human donor in a cohort sampled during active COVID-19. CDR3s include the opening cysteine and the closing phenylalanine or tryptophan. The D gene is left open where the match is weak. The size of a clone is reported for some rows only, either as once, few or many, or as a class for expanded clones.

abundance: NA
d_gene: NA
v_gene: TRBV7-9
j_gene: TRBJ2-3
CDR3aa: CASSPQVAETDTQYF
CDR3nt: TGTGCCAGCAGCCCGCAGGTAGCGGAGACAGATACGCAGTATTTT

abundance: NA
d_gene: NA
v_gene: TRBV5-4
j_gene: TRBJ2-1
CDR3aa: CASSSSTGYNEQFF
CDR3nt: TGTGCCAGCAGCTCTTCGACAGGTTACAATGAGCAGTTCTTC

abundance: once
d_gene: NA
v_gene: TRBV2
j_gene: TRBJ2-1
CDR3aa: CASRGLRATFNEQFF
CDR3nt: TGTGCCAGCCGGGGACTCAGGGCAACTTTCAATGAGCAGTTCTTC

abundance: NA
d_gene: TRBD1
v_gene: TRBV27
j_gene: TRBJ1-2
CDR3aa: CASSSATGLDGYTF
CDR3nt: TGTGCCAGCAGTTCCGCGACAGGGTTGGATGGCTACACCTTC

abundance: NA
d_gene: NA
v_gene: TRBV19
j_gene: TRBJ1-2
CDR3aa: CASSINGRDFSHGYTF
CDR3nt: TGTGCCAGTAGTATAAACGGCAGGGACTTTAGCCATGGCTACACCTTC

abundance: NA
d_gene: TRBD2
v_gene: TRBV2
j_gene: TRBJ2-3
CDR3aa: CATSGRGREDTQYF
CDR3nt: TGTGCCACTAGCGGGAGAGGGCGCGAAGATACGCAGTATTTT

abundance: few
d_gene: TRBD2
v_gene: TRBV10-1
j_gene: TRBJ2-1
CDR3aa: CASSPRGGQYNEQFF
CDR3nt: TGCGCCAGCAGCCCCCGCGGGGGTCAATACAATGAGCAGTTCTTC

abundance: NA
d_gene: TRBD1
v_gene: TRBV9
j_gene: TRBJ1-4
CDR3aa: CASSVATGGVSEKLFF
CDR3nt: TGTGCCAGCAGCGTAGCCACAGGGGGCGTTAGTGAAAAACTGTTTTTT

abundance: NA
d_gene: TRBD2
v_gene: TRBV6-4
j_gene: TRBJ2-1
CDR3aa: CASSELAGAYNEQFF
CDR3nt: TGTGCCAGCAGTGAATTAGCGGGAGCCTACAATGAGCAGTTCTTC

abundance: NA
d_gene: NA
v_gene: TRBV12-3/TRBV12-4
j_gene: TRBJ1-2
CDR3aa: CASSLLQDTGYTF
CDR3nt: TGTGCCAGCAGTTTATTGCAGGACACCGGCTACACCTTC

abundance: few
d_gene: NA
v_gene: TRBV19
j_gene: TRBJ1-5
CDR3aa: CASSLQAQPQHF
CDR3nt: TGTGCCAGTAGTTTACAGGCCCAGCCCCAGCATTTT

abundance: NA
d_gene: NA
v_gene: TRBV6-5
j_gene: TRBJ1-2
CDR3aa: CASSYSARYEGYGYTF
CDR3nt: TGTGCCAGCAGTTACTCGGCTCGTTATGAGGGATATGGCTACACCTTC

abundance: NA
d_gene: NA
v_gene: TRBV2
j_gene: TRBJ1-5
CDR3aa: CASNDGVPNQPQHF
CDR3nt: TGTGCCAGCAACGACGGGGTTCCAAATCAGCCCCAGCATTTT

abundance: few
d_gene: TRBD1
v_gene: TRBV5-6
j_gene: TRBJ1-5
CDR3aa: CASSGRTGRVQPQHF
CDR3nt: TGTGCCAGCAGCGGTAGGACAGGCCGGGTTCAGCCCCAGCATTTT

abundance: NA
d_gene: TRBD1
v_gene: TRBV10-2
j_gene: TRBJ1-2
CDR3aa: CASSSIPGQESYGYTF
CDR3nt: TGCGCCAGCAGCTCCATTCCGGGACAGGAGTCCTATGGCTACACCTTC

abundance: NA
d_gene: TRBD1
v_gene: TRBV10-3
j_gene: TRBJ2-1
CDR3aa: CAIKTGPYNEQFF
CDR3nt: TGTGCCATTAAGACAGGGCCCTACAATGAGCAGTTCTTC

abundance: once
d_gene: TRBD1
v_gene: TRBV6-6
j_gene: TRBJ1-4
CDR3aa: CASRSGGNNEKLFF
CDR3nt: TGTGCCAGCAGATCAGGGGGCAACAACGAAAAACTGTTTTTT

abundance: NA
d_gene: NA
v_gene: TRBV19
j_gene: TRBJ1-2
CDR3aa: CASSPQDAANYGYTF
CDR3nt: TGTGCCAGTAGTCCCCAAGATGCAGCTAACTATGGCTACACCTTC

abundance: NA
d_gene: NA
v_gene: TRBV7-2
j_gene: TRBJ1-2
CDR3aa: CASSLDTGSNYGYTF
CDR3nt: TGTGCCAGCAGCTTAGATACAGGATCTAACTATGGCTACACCTTC

abundance: NA
d_gene: NA
v_gene: TRBV19
j_gene: TRBJ1-1
CDR3aa: CASSPFRPGTEAFF
CDR3nt: TGTGCCAGTAGCCCGTTTCGACCGGGCACTGAAGCTTTCTTT

abundance: few
d_gene: TRBD2
v_gene: TRBV14
j_gene: TRBJ2-1
CDR3aa: CASSQNLAGIEQFF
CDR3nt: TGTGCCAGCAGCCAAAACCTAGCGGGGATTGAGCAGTTCTTC

abundance: NA
d_gene: NA
v_gene: TRBV25-1
j_gene: TRBJ2-7
CDR3aa: CASRLGAQNEQYF
CDR3nt: TGTGCCAGCAGATTAGGGGCGCAAAACGAGCAGTACTTC

abundance: NA
d_gene: TRBD1
v_gene: TRBV19
j_gene: TRBJ1-2
CDR3aa: CASSSRTGGNYGYTF
CDR3nt: TGTGCCAGTAGTTCCCGGACAGGGGGAAACTATGGCTACACCTTC

abundance: NA
d_gene: NA
v_gene: TRBV9
j_gene: TRBJ2-7
CDR3aa: CASSVGGPGEQYF
CDR3nt: TGTGCCAGCAGCGTAGGGGGCCCAGGCGAGCAGTACTTC

abundance: NA
d_gene: TRBD1
v_gene: TRBV5-4
j_gene: TRBJ2-4
CDR3aa: CASSSGQAGLAKNIQYF
CDR3nt: TGTGCCAGCAGCTCGGGACAGGCCGGGTTAGCCAAAAACATTCAGTACTTC

abundance: NA
d_gene: TRBD2
v_gene: TRBV6-7
j_gene: TRBJ2-7
CDR3aa: CASSSLAGGFYEQYF
CDR3nt: TGTGCCAGCAGTTCCCTAGCGGGAGGGTTCTACGAGCAGTACTTC

abundance: few
d_gene: NA
v_gene: TRBV3-1/TRBV3-2
j_gene: TRBJ2-2
CDR3aa: CASSQGGAGELFF
CDR3nt: TGTGCCAGCAGCCAAGGGGGGGCCGGGGAGCTGTTTTTT

abundance: NA
d_gene: NA
v_gene: TRBV18
j_gene: TRBJ2-2
CDR3aa: CASSHRTDTNTGELFF
CDR3nt: TGTGCCAGCTCACACCGGACAGACACGAACACCGGGGAGCTGTTTTTT

abundance: few
d_gene: TRBD1
v_gene: TRBV5-8
j_gene: TRBJ1-5
CDR3aa: CASSLPRRDRDSNQPQHF
CDR3nt: TGTGCCAGCAGCTTGCCTCGGCGGGACAGGGATAGCAATCAGCCCCAGCATTTT

abundance: NA
d_gene: TRBD1
v_gene: TRBV5-5
j_gene: TRBJ1-6
CDR3aa: CASTPHGTGGDESPLHF
CDR3nt: TGTGCCAGCACCCCTCATGGGACAGGGGGCGATGAGTCACCCCTCCACTTT

abundance: NA
d_gene: TRBD1
v_gene: TRBV19
j_gene: TRBJ1-1
CDR3aa: CASSRKGATEAFF
CDR3nt: TGTGCCAGTAGTAGAAAGGGGGCAACTGAAGCTTTCTTT

abundance: NA
d_gene: NA
v_gene: TRBV14
j_gene: TRBJ1-1
CDR3aa: CASSQDRPGGGTEAFF
CDR3nt: TGTGCCAGCAGCCAAGATCGACCGGGGGGAGGCACTGAAGCTTTCTTT

abundance: NA
d_gene: NA
v_gene: TRBV5-8
j_gene: TRBJ1-4
CDR3aa: CASSHTTGRTTNEKLFF
CDR3nt: TGTGCCAGCAGCCACACCACAGGGCGGACAACTAATGAAAAACTGTTTTTT

abundance: NA
d_gene: NA
v_gene: TRBV28
j_gene: TRBJ2-7
CDR3aa: CASGGTFGSGDYEQYF
CDR3nt: TGTGCCAGCGGTGGCACCTTCGGGTCGGGGGACTACGAGCAGTACTTC

abundance: NA
d_gene: NA
v_gene: TRBV5-6
j_gene: TRBJ1-3
CDR3aa: CASSPNRAGNTIYF
CDR3nt: TGTGCCAGCAGCCCGAACAGGGCTGGAAACACCATATATTTT

abundance: NA
d_gene: TRBD1
v_gene: TRBV7-8
j_gene: TRBJ1-2
CDR3aa: CASSKKGTGLNYGYTF
CDR3nt: TGTGCCAGCAGTAAAAAGGGGACAGGGCTTAACTATGGCTACACCTTC

abundance: NA
d_gene: NA
v_gene: TRBV29-1
j_gene: TRBJ2-6
CDR3aa: CSVGSGELSFAGANVLTF
CDR3nt: TGCAGCGTTGGATCGGGGGAACTCTCTTTCGCTGGGGCCAACGTCCTGACTTTC

abundance: NA
d_gene: TRBD2
v_gene: TRBV6-5
j_gene: TRBJ2-7
CDR3aa: CATRTSGVYEQYF
CDR3nt: TGTGCCACTCGGACTAGCGGAGTCTACGAGCAGTACTTC

abundance: few
d_gene: TRBD1
v_gene: TRBV19
j_gene: TRBJ2-2
CDR3aa: CASSPDRGYSGELFF
CDR3nt: TGTGCCAGTAGCCCAGACAGGGGATATTCCGGGGAGCTGTTTTTT

abundance: NA
d_gene: NA
v_gene: TRBV6-5
j_gene: TRBJ1-1
CDR3aa: CASSYEFLNTEAFF
CDR3nt: TGTGCCAGCAGTTATGAGTTCTTGAACACTGAAGCTTTCTTT

abundance: NA
d_gene: NA
v_gene: TRBV6-5
j_gene: TRBJ2-7
CDR3aa: CASSYFRGLAYEQYF
CDR3nt: TGTGCCAGCAGTTACTTCAGGGGCCTGGCCTACGAGCAGTACTTC

abundance: NA
d_gene: TRBD1
v_gene: TRBV5-6
j_gene: TRBJ1-2
CDR3aa: CASSRLGTGVTIHGYTF
CDR3nt: TGTGCCAGCAGCCGACTTGGAACAGGGGTTACGATTCATGGCTACACCTTC

abundance: NA
d_gene: NA
v_gene: TRBV11-3
j_gene: TRBJ2-5
CDR3aa: CASSLRSYEGETQYF
CDR3nt: TGTGCCAGCAGCTTAAGATCCTACGAGGGAGAGACCCAGTACTTC

abundance: NA
d_gene: TRBD1
v_gene: TRBV6-5
j_gene: TRBJ2-7
CDR3aa: CASSRDRGNEQYF
CDR3nt: TGTGCCAGCAGTCGGGACAGGGGCAACGAGCAGTACTTC

abundance: few
d_gene: NA
v_gene: TRBV4-1
j_gene: TRBJ1-5
CDR3aa: CASSQEPGVNNQPQHF
CDR3nt: TGCGCCAGCAGCCAAGAACCAGGGGTGAACAATCAGCCCCAGCATTTT

abundance: NA
d_gene: TRBD1
v_gene: TRBV18
j_gene: TRBJ1-5
CDR3aa: CASSPDRGGQPQHF
CDR3nt: TGTGCCAGCTCACCAGACAGGGGGGGACAGCCCCAGCATTTT

abundance: NA
d_gene: TRBD2
v_gene: TRBV12-5
j_gene: TRBJ2-7
CDR3aa: CASGRSGSTYEQYF
CDR3nt: TGTGCTAGTGGCCGGAGCGGGAGTACCTACGAGCAGTACTTC

abundance: few
d_gene: NA
v_gene: TRBV15
j_gene: TRBJ1-3
CDR3aa: CATSTGSGNTIYF
CDR3nt: TGTGCCACCAGTACGGGGTCCGGAAACACCATATATTTT

abundance: NA
d_gene: NA
v_gene: TRBV3-1/TRBV3-2
j_gene: TRBJ1-4
CDR3aa: CASSQPGAREKLFF
CDR3nt: TGTGCCAGCAGCCAACCAGGGGCCCGGGAAAAACTGTTTTTT

abundance: NA
d_gene: NA
v_gene: TRBV18
j_gene: TRBJ1-3
CDR3aa: CASSGTPGRGNTIYF
CDR3nt: TGTGCCAGCTCAGGGACTCCCGGACGTGGAAACACCATATATTTT

abundance: NA
d_gene: NA
v_gene: TRBV2
j_gene: TRBJ2-3
CDR3aa: CASSEVLTPTDTQYF
CDR3nt: TGTGCCAGCAGTGAGGTTCTGACTCCCACAGATACGCAGTATTTT

abundance: NA
d_gene: TRBD1
v_gene: TRBV9
j_gene: TRBJ2-3
CDR3aa: CASSASGTGADTQYF
CDR3nt: TGTGCCAGCAGCGCTTCCGGGACAGGGGCAGATACGCAGTATTTT

abundance: NA
d_gene: NA
v_gene: TRBV6-4
j_gene: TRBJ1-2
CDR3aa: CASSQQGGMDGYTF
CDR3nt: TGTGCCAGCAGTCAACAGGGAGGGATGGATGGCTACACCTTC

abundance: NA
d_gene: NA
v_gene: TRBV9
j_gene: TRBJ1-3
CDR3aa: CASSQQISGNTIYF
CDR3nt: TGTGCCAGCAGCCAACAGATCTCTGGAAACACCATATATTTT

abundance: NA
d_gene: NA
v_gene: TRBV19
j_gene: TRBJ1-2
CDR3aa: CASSMGRVLNYGYTF
CDR3nt: TGTGCCAGTAGTATGGGCAGGGTACTTAACTATGGCTACACCTTC

abundance: NA
d_gene: TRBD2
v_gene: TRBV6-2/TRBV6-3
j_gene: TRBJ2-3
CDR3aa: CASTPGYRLAGGTDTQYF
CDR3nt: TGTGCCAGCACCCCGGGTTATCGACTAGCGGGAGGCACAGATACGCAGTATTTT

abundance: NA
d_gene: TRBD1
v_gene: TRBV6-5
j_gene: TRBJ2-7
CDR3aa: CASSYKTGPTYEQYF
CDR3nt: TGTGCCAGCAGTTACAAGACAGGGCCTACCTACGAGCAGTACTTC

abundance: NA
d_gene: TRBD1
v_gene: TRBV9
j_gene: TRBJ1-6
CDR3aa: CASSGHPGGNNSPLHF
CDR3nt: TGTGCCAGCAGCGGACACCCAGGGGGAAATAATTCACCCCTCCACTTT

abundance: NA
d_gene: NA
v_gene: TRBV7-6
j_gene: TRBJ1-4
CDR3aa: CASSLMAGGGEKLFF
CDR3nt: TGTGCCAGCAGCTTAATGGCCGGGGGTGGGGAAAAACTGTTTTTT

abundance: NA
d_gene: NA
v_gene: TRBV25-1
j_gene: TRBJ1-3
CDR3aa: CASSAAGSGNTIYF
CDR3nt: TGTGCCAGCAGTGCCGCCGGGTCTGGAAACACCATATATTTT